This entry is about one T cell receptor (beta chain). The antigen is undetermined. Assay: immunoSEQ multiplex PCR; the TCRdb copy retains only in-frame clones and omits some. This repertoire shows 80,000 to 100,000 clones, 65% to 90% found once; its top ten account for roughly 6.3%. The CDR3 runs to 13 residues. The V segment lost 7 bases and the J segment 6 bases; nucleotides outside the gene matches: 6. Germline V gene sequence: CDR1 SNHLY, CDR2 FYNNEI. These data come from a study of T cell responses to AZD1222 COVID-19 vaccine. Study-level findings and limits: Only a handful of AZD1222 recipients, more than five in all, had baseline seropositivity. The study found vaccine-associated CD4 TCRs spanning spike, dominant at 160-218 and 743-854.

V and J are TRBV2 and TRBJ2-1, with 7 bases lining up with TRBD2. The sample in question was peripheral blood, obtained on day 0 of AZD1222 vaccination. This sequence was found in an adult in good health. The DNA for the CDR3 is TGTGCCAGCATGAATCCGGGGGGCAATGAGCAGTTCTTC. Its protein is CASMNPGGNEQFF.